The next 12 T cell receptor beta chains were all read from a single sample in a study of blood T cell repertoires in COVID-19. Produced via immunoSEQ multiplex PCR; TCRdb's table is partial and in-frame only. The data contain about 260,000 clones, 84% of them singletons. The sample taken for sequencing was peripheral blood. The receptors shown here come from a human donor in a cohort sampled during active COVID-19.

This chain links TRBV10-1 with TRBJ1-5, with D possibly matching TRBD1 (5 bases). Trimming pared 7 bases from V and 1 base from J, leaving 17 bases between. This CDR3 has 16 residues. Looked up from germline, CDR1 is WNHNN and CDR2 is SYGVQD (reference sequence). The CDR3 coding sequence is TGCGCCAGCACCGATGAGGGGAGGGGAAGCAATCAGCCCCAGCATTTT. It codes for CASTDEGRGSNQPQHF.

The chain joins TRBV11-3 to TRBJ1-1, with 7 bases lining up with TRBD1. V trimming: 5 bases; J trimming: 7 bases; junction bases outside the gene matches: 7. The germline CDR1 and CDR2 sequences are SGHNT and YENEEA. This CDR3 comprises 13 residues. The CDR3 nucleotides are TGTGCCAGCAGCCCTAACCGACAGGGTGAAGCTTTCTTT. It encodes CASSPNRQGEAFF.

The chain employs TRBV24-1 and TRBJ2-1; possible D gene TRBD2, 7 bases. This CDR3 region has 16 residues. Between the trimmed V and J ends, which lost 4 bases and 2 bases, there was a span of 14 bases. Germline V gene lookup returns CDR1 KGHDR and CDR2 SFDVKD. CDR3 DNA sequence: TGTGCCACCAGTGAGCCGGGGGGCCCAACCTACAATGAGCAGTTCTTC. It specifies CATSEPGGPTYNEQFF.

The chain couples TRBV20-1 to TRBJ2-4; tentatively, D is TRBD1 (5 bases). This CDR3 is built from 15 residues. Trimming cost V 3 bases and J 0 bases, with 12 bases left between them. CDR1 is DFQATT, CDR2 SNEGSKA, per germline (reference sequence). The CDR3 sequence is CSASRGYRAKNIQYF. In DNA form, the CDR3 reads TGCAGTGCTAGTAGGGGTTATAGAGCCAAAAACATTCAGTACTTC.

The chain couples TRBV18 to TRBJ1-1, with D perhaps matching TRBD1 (6 bases). With 3 bases removed from V and 1 base from J, the gap between germline ends came to 9 bases. Germline V gene data show CDR1 as KGHSH and CDR2 as LQKENI. The CDR3 spans 14 residues. The CDR3 region has the DNA TGTGCCAGCTCACCCCTAGGGGGGAACACTGAAGCTTTCTTT. It is translated as CASSPLGGNTEAFF.

This chain joins TRBV5-6 and TRBJ2-5, with D possibly TRBD1 on 5 matching bases. The germline V and J ends were trimmed by 4 bases and 2 bases, with 9 bases remaining between them. The CDR3 is 13 amino acids. The germline V gene encodes CDR1 SGHDT and CDR2 YYEEEE. In DNA, the CDR3 is TGTGCCAGCAGCACGACAGATCAAGAGACCCAGTACTTC. It translates to CASSTTDQETQYF. The whole variable domain, filled in from reference TRBV5-6 and TRBJ2-5, reads DAGVTQSPTHLIKTRGQQVTLRCSPKSGHDTVSWYQQALGQGPQFIFQYYEEEERQRGNFPDRFSGHQFPNYSSELNVNALLLGDSALYLCASSTTDQETQYFGPGTRLLVL.

V and J are TRBV5-1 and TRBJ2-2; tentatively, D is TRBD2 (6 bases). The V gene lost 4 bases and the J gene lost 1 base, with 14 bases spanning the gap. The CDR3 is 16 amino acids. Looked up from germline, CDR1 is SGHRS and CDR2 is YFSETQ. CDR3 sequence (DNA): TGCGCCAGCAGCACGGGGACTGGAATGAACACCGGGGAGCTGTTTTTT. Its translation is CASSTGTGMNTGELFF.

The V and J genes are TRBV18 and TRBJ1-1; tentatively, D is TRBD1 (6 bases). Looked up from germline, CDR1 is KGHSH and CDR2 is LQKENI. Trimming removed 5 bases from V and 4 bases from J, with 11 bases in between. The CDR3 extends over 13 amino acids. CDR3 sequence reads: CASSTDRGTEAFF. In DNA form, the CDR3 reads TGTGCCAGCTCAACGGACAGAGGCACTGAAGCTTTCTTT.

This chain uses TRBV2 with TRBJ1-5, with no clear D. The CDR3 extends over 14 amino acids. V lost 3 bases, J lost 4 bases, and 10 bases lay in between. Germline V gene lookup returns CDR1 SNHLY and CDR2 FYNNEI. CDR3 residues: CASSDDTPNQPQHF. CDR3 coding DNA: TGTGCCAGCAGTGATGACACCCCTAATCAGCCCCAGCATTTT.

The chain is built from TRBV6-5 and TRBJ1-2; 7 bases are shared with TRBD1. The CDR3 has 13 residues. CDR1 is MNHEY, CDR2 SVGAGI, per germline. The V and J ends lost 6 bases and 7 bases, in that order; junction bases with no gene match: 8. As DNA, the CDR3 is TGTGCCAGCAGCCTTACAGGGGTAGCTGGCTACACCTTC. Protein sequence: CASSLTGVAGYTF.

The V gene is TRBV5-8, the J gene TRBJ1-2; D remains ambiguous. There are 13 residues in the CDR3. Looked up from germline, CDR1 is SGHTS and CDR2 is YDEGEE. V gave up 1 base and J gave up 2 bases, with 6 bases separating them. The CDR3 region is CASSLSGNYGYTF. CDR3 nucleotides: TGTGCCAGCAGCTTGTCAGGAAACTATGGCTACACCTTC.

The CDR3 sequence: CASSEGRREWYEQYF. For the CDR3, the DNA is TGTGCCAGCAGTGAAGGCCGGCGGGAGTGGTACGAGCAGTACTTC. The rearrangement joins TRBV2 to TRBJ2-7, with TRBD2 identical over 7 bases. This CDR3 is 15 amino acids long. Germline CDR1 is SNHLY and CDR2 is FYNNEI. With 1 base clipped from V and 4 bases from J, the junction kept 7 bases outside the gene matches.